This T cell receptor beta chain derives from a study of blood T cell repertoires in COVID-19. Across the study: Samples of COVID-19 (acute and convalescent) were obtained from the United States, Italy and Spain. Sources were T cells, B-cell-depleted T cells, or PBMCs; the material itself was cDNA or gDNA.

The table lists this clone with a few counts. How the authors handled the data: By means of reference gene primer amplification, nucleated cell counts were estimated. Produced via immunoSEQ multiplex PCR; TCRdb's table is partial and in-frame only. The DNA was the basis for D and trimming; V, J and clone size are from that table. The table has about 210,000 clones, approximately 82% seen once; the top ten hold less than 3.5%. The junction had 4 bases not matched to a gene; V was cut back by 1 base and J by 4 bases. In germline, CDR1 is LGHNA, CDR2 YNFKEQ. The CDR3 loop spans 15 amino acids. The sequence derives from a man over 45 with active or convalescent COVID-19. Sample: peripheral blood. V gene TRBV4-2 combines with J gene TRBJ1-5, with TRBD1 identical over 7 bases. The CDR3 loop is CASSQVHRGNQPQHF. CDR3 bases: TGTGCCAGCAGCCAAGTTCACAGGGGTAATCAGCCCCAGCATTTT.